This T cell receptor beta chain was retrieved from a study of blood T cell repertoires in COVID-19. Study overall: Acute and convalescent COVID-19 specimens originated in the United States, Italy and Spain. PBMCs, B-cell-depleted T cells, or T cells provided the cDNA or gDNA that made up the material.

In the original workflow: It was from reference gene primer amplification that nucleated cell counts were estimated. The assay was immunoSEQ multiplex PCR, and TCRdb's table has in-frame clones only and misses some. The V and J calls and clone size were taken over from that table, and D and trimming were inferred from the DNA. The profile covers around 54,000 clones, with over 75% appearing a single time and 8.4% taken by the ten largest. CDR1 MNHEY and CDR2 SMNVEV come from the germline V gene (reference sequence). Trimming took off 2 bases at V and 5 bases at J, with 15 bases between the two ends. CDR3 length: 16 amino acids.

The origin of this receptor is a middle-aged woman with active COVID-19. The chain joins TRBV27 to TRBJ2-2; D possibly corresponds to TRBD2 (7 bases). The sequenced material came from peripheral blood. DNA for the CDR3: TGTGCCAGCAGTTTAAGGGGGGGGCGCTTGACCGGGGAGCTGTTTTTT. Translated: CASSLRGGRLTGELFF.